These T cell receptor beta chains were read from a single sample in a study of T cells in Graves' hyperthyroidism and ophthalmopathy. Via MiXCR, TCRdb re-called the multiplex PCR reads, giving one row per CDR3 protein. This table holds more than 300,000 distinct CDR3 sequences, more than 11% found once. Sequenced input: blood. These receptor sequences come from a woman aged 25 to 39 with Graves' hyperthyroidism. CDR3s include the opening cysteine and the closing phenylalanine or tryptophan. A D gene is named only where the DNA matches it firmly. Expanded clones get a size class; other rows say once, few or many, or leave the size out.

j_gene: TRBJ2-3
abundance: many
len: 15
d_gene: TRBD2
v_gene: TRBV28
CDR3nt: TGTGCCAGCAAAACTAGCGGAGAGATCACAGATACGCAGTATTTT
CDR3aa: CASKTSGEITDTQYF

j_gene: TRBJ1-1
abundance: many
len: 13
d_gene: NA
v_gene: TRBV29-1
CDR3nt: TGCAGCGTCGCACAGGGCGGGGGTACTGAAGCTTTCTTT
CDR3aa: CSVAQGGGTEAFF

j_gene: TRBJ2-5
abundance: many
len: 12
d_gene: NA
v_gene: TRBV18
CDR3nt: TGTGCCAGCTCAAAAACCCCCTGGTATCAGTACTTC
CDR3aa: CASSKTPWYQYF

j_gene: TRBJ2-4
abundance: many
len: 19
d_gene: NA
v_gene: TRBV2
CDR3nt: TGTGCCAGCAGTGAAGATCGAGACAGTCCGACCTGGGCCAAAAACATTCAGTACTTC
CDR3aa: CASSEDRDSPTWAKNIQYF

j_gene: TRBJ2-7
abundance: NA
len: 14
d_gene: NA
v_gene: TRBV7-2
CDR3nt: TGTGCCAGCACCCAAGACTCCATTTCCTACGAGCAGTACTTC
CDR3aa: CASTQDSISYEQYF

j_gene: TRBJ1-4
abundance: many
len: 13
d_gene: NA
v_gene: TRBV13
CDR3nt: TGTGCCAGCAGGGCCACAACTAATGAAAAACTGTTTTTT
CDR3aa: CASRATTNEKLFF

j_gene: TRBJ2-5
abundance: NA
len: 16
d_gene: NA
v_gene: TRBV24-1
CDR3nt: TGTGCCACCAGTGATTTCCGTGAGGGGAGACAAGAGACCCAGTACTTC
CDR3aa: CATSDFREGRQETQYF

j_gene: TRBJ2-4
abundance: few
len: 11
d_gene: NA
v_gene: TRBV6-9
CDR3nt: TGTGCCAGCAGTTACGGTGACATTCAGTACTTC
CDR3aa: CASSYGDIQYF

j_gene: TRBJ2-7
abundance: NA
len: 15
d_gene: NA
v_gene: TRBV9
CDR3nt: TGTGCCAGCAGCGTAGATAGCGCATCCCCCTACGAGCAGTACTTC
CDR3aa: CASSVDSASPYEQYF

j_gene: TRBJ2-1
abundance: many
len: 17
d_gene: TRBD2
v_gene: TRBV12-3/TRBV12-4
CDR3nt: TGTGCCAGCAGTTTATTTATTAGCGGGAGCTCCTACAATGAGCAGTTCTTC
CDR3aa: CASSLFISGSSYNEQFF

j_gene: TRBJ2-7
abundance: many
len: 12
d_gene: NA
v_gene: TRBV11-2
CDR3nt: TGTGCCAGCAGCTTGGGAAGGACCGAGCAGTACTTC
CDR3aa: CASSLGRTEQYF

j_gene: TRBJ1-1
abundance: medium-sized
len: 12
d_gene: NA
v_gene: TRBV11-2
CDR3nt: TGTGCCAGCAGGGGGTTGAACACTGAAGCTTTCTTT
CDR3aa: CASRGLNTEAFF

j_gene: TRBJ1-5
abundance: NA
len: 15
d_gene: NA
v_gene: TRBV6-4
CDR3nt: TGTGCCAGCAGTTACTCGACCCGAGGAGATCAGCCCCAGCATTTT
CDR3aa: CASSYSTRGDQPQHF

j_gene: TRBJ2-1
abundance: once
len: 15
d_gene: NA
v_gene: TRBV10-1
CDR3nt: TGCGCCAGCGGGGTAAACCGGGACACCAACAATGAGCAGTTCTTC
CDR3aa: CASGVNRDTNNEQFF

j_gene: TRBJ2-5
abundance: NA
len: 13
d_gene: TRBD2
v_gene: TRBV6-1
CDR3nt: TGTGCCAGCCGGGGGAGGGAACAAGAGACCCAGTACTTC
CDR3aa: CASRGREQETQYF

j_gene: TRBJ2-5
abundance: many
len: 13
d_gene: NA
v_gene: TRBV6-2/TRBV6-3
CDR3nt: TGTGCCAGCACCGTGGACTATCGAGAGACCCAGTACTTC
CDR3aa: CASTVDYRETQYF

j_gene: TRBJ2-3
abundance: many
len: 18
d_gene: NA
v_gene: TRBV7-8
CDR3nt: TGTGCCAGCAGCCTCCCCCCCCGCTATTCACGACTTACGGATACGCAGTATTTT
CDR3aa: CASSLPPRYSRLTDTQYF

j_gene: TRBJ2-2
abundance: once
len: 12
d_gene: NA
v_gene: TRBV5-6
CDR3nt: TGTGCCAGCAGCTTTACAGAACTTGGGCTGTTTTTT
CDR3aa: CASSFTELGLFF

j_gene: TRBJ2-7
abundance: many
len: 11
d_gene: TRBD2
v_gene: TRBV6-2/TRBV6-3
CDR3nt: TGTGCCAGCAAAGGAGCGGGGGAGCAGTACTTC
CDR3aa: CASKGAGEQYF

j_gene: TRBJ2-3
abundance: many
len: 17
d_gene: NA
v_gene: TRBV28
CDR3nt: TGTGCCAGCAGTTTAATAGTCGGGAGCGGCAGCACAGATACGCAGTATTTT
CDR3aa: CASSLIVGSGSTDTQYF

j_gene: TRBJ2-3
abundance: NA
len: 15
d_gene: NA
v_gene: TRBV20-1
CDR3nt: TGCAGTGCTAGAGATCGGGGGCGAGGTACAGATACGCAGTATTTT
CDR3aa: CSARDRGRGTDTQYF

j_gene: TRBJ2-3
abundance: NA
len: 14
d_gene: NA
v_gene: TRBV24-1
CDR3nt: TGTGCCACCAGTACGGGCGTAAGCACAGATACGCAGTATTTT
CDR3aa: CATSTGVSTDTQYF

j_gene: TRBJ2-1
abundance: many
len: 19
d_gene: TRBD2
v_gene: TRBV20-1
CDR3nt: TGCAGTGCTGACATGAGCGGGAGGGCTGCCCTTCGCTCCTACAATGAGCAGTTCTTC
CDR3aa: CSADMSGRAALRSYNEQFF

j_gene: TRBJ1-1
abundance: few
len: 14
d_gene: NA
v_gene: TRBV6-2/TRBV6-3
CDR3nt: TGTGCCAGCAGTTACCCCGGTAGGGCCACTGAAGCTTTCTTT
CDR3aa: CASSYPGRATEAFF

j_gene: TRBJ1-2
abundance: NA
len: 17
d_gene: NA
v_gene: TRBV5-1
CDR3nt: TGCGCCAGCTACGCGGGGGGCGGGGTGCCTGTGAACTATGGCTACACCTTC
CDR3aa: CASYAGGGVPVNYGYTF

j_gene: TRBJ2-7
abundance: many
len: 11
d_gene: NA
v_gene: TRBV7-2
CDR3nt: TGTGCCAGTGCACTCGACTACGAGCAGTACTTC
CDR3aa: CASALDYEQYF

j_gene: TRBJ1-5
abundance: many
len: 15
d_gene: NA
v_gene: TRBV15
CDR3nt: TGTGCCACCAGCAAACCGGGACGGTACTATCAGCCCCAGCATTTT
CDR3aa: CATSKPGRYYQPQHF

j_gene: TRBJ2-7
abundance: NA
len: 14
d_gene: TRBD2
v_gene: TRBV20-1
CDR3nt: TGCAGTGCTAGGGGGGGAGGGCTTCTGTACGAGCAGTACTTC
CDR3aa: CSARGGGLLYEQYF

j_gene: TRBJ1-1
abundance: many
len: 13
d_gene: NA
v_gene: TRBV28
CDR3nt: TGTGCCAGCAGTATGATATTCTACACTGAAGCTTTCTTT
CDR3aa: CASSMIFYTEAFF

j_gene: TRBJ2-1
abundance: few
len: 12
d_gene: NA
v_gene: TRBV6-1
CDR3nt: TGTGCCAGCAGTGCCACCTACAATGAGCAGTTCTTC
CDR3aa: CASSATYNEQFF

j_gene: TRBJ2-7
abundance: once
len: 15
d_gene: TRBD1
v_gene: TRBV20-1
CDR3nt: TGCAGTGCTAGAGATCCGGGACAGGGGACCTACGAGCAGTACTTC
CDR3aa: CSARDPGQGTYEQYF